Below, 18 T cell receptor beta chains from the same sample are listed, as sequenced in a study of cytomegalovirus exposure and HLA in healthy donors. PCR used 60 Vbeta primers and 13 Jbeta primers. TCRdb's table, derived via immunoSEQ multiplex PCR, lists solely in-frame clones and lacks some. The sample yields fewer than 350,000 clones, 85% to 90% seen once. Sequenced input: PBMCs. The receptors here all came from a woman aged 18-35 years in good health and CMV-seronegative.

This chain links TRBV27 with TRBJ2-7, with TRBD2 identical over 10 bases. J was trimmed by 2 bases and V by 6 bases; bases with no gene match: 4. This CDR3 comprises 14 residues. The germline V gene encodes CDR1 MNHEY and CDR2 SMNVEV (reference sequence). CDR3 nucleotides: TGTGCCAGCAGCGGACTAGCGGCACCCTACGAGCAGTACTTC. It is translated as CASSGLAAPYEQYF.

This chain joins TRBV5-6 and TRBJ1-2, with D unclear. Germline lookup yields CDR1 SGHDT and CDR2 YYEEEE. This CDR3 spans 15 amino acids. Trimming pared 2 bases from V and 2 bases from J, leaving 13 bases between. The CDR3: CASSFRRAPNYGYTF. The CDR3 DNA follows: TGTGCCAGCAGCTTCAGGAGGGCGCCGAACTATGGCTACACCTTC.

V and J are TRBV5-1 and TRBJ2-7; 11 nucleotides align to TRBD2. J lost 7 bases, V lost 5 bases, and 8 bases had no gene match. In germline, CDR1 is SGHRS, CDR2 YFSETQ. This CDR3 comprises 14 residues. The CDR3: CASRASGGSNEQYF. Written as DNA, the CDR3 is TGCGCCAGCAGGGCTAGCGGGGGGTCGAATGAGCAGTACTTC.

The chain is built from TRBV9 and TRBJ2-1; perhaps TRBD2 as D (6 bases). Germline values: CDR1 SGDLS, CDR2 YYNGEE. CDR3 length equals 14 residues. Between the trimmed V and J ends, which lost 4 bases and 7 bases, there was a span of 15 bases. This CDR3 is CASSLLGGMNEQFF. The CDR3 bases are TGTGCCAGCAGCCTCCTGGGCGGGATGAATGAGCAGTTCTTC.

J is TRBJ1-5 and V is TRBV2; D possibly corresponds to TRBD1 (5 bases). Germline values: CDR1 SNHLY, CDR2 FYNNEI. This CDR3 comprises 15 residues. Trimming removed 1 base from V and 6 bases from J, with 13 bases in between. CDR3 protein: CASSEGGAGPQPQHF. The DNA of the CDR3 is TGTGCCAGCAGTGAAGGTGGGGCGGGACCTCAGCCCCAGCATTTT.

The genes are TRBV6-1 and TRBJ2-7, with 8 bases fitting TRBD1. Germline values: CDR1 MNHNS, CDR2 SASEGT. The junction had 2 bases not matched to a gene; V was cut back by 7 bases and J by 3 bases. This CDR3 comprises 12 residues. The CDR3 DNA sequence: TGTGCCAGCAAACAGGGGGTCTACGAGCAGTACTTC. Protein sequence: CASKQGVYEQYF.

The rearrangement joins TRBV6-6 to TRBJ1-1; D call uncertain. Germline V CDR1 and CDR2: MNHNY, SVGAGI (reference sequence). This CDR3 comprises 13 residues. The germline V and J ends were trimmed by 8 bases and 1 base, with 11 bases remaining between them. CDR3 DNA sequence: TGTGCCAGCGGAGGGCAGCGGAACACTGAAGCTTTCTTT. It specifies CASGGQRNTEAFF.

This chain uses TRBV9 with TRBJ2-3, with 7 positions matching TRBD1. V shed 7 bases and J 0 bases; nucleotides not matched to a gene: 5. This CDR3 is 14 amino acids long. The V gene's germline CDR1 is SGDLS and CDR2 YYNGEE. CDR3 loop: CASSTDRSTDTQYF. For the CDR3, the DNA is TGTGCCAGCTCCACGGACAGGAGCACAGATACGCAGTATTTT. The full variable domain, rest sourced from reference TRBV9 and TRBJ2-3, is DSGVTQTPKHLITATGQRVTLRCSPRSGDLSVYWYQQSLDQGLQFLIQYYNGEERAKGNILERFSAQQFPDLHSELNLSSLELGDSALYFCASSTDRSTDTQYFGPGTRLTVL.

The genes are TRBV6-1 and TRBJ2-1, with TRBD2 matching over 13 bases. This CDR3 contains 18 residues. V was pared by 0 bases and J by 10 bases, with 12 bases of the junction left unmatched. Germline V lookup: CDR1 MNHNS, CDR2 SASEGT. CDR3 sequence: CASSEAYNPGLAGQEQFF. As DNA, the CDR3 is TGTGCCAGCAGTGAAGCTTACAACCCGGGACTAGCGGGACAGGAGCAGTTCTTC.

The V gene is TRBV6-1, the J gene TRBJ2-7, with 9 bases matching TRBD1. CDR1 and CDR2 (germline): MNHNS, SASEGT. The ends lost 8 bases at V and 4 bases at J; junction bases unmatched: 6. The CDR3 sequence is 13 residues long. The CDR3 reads CASRPGTGYEQYF. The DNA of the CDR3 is TGTGCCAGCCGTCCGGGGACAGGGTACGAGCAGTACTTC.

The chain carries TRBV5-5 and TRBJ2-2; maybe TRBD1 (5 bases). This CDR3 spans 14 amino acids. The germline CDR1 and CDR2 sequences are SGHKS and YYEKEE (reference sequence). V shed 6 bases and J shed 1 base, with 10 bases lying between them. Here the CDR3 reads CASNIQGNTGELFF. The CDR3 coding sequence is TGTGCCAGCAACATCCAGGGGAACACCGGGGAGCTGTTTTTT.

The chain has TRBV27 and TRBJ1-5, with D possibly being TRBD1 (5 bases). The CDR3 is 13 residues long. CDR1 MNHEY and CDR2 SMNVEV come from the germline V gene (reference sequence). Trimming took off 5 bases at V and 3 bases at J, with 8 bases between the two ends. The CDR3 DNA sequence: TGTGCCAGCAGTCGACAGTACAATCAGCCCCAGCATTTT. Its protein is CASSRQYNQPQHF.

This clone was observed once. CDR3 amino acids: CASSYSGLGGQETQYF. As DNA, the CDR3 is TGTGCCAGCAGTTACTCGGGGCTCGGGGGCCAAGAGACCCAGTACTTC. This chain connects TRBV6-5 to TRBJ2-5; TRBD2 is a possible D gene (6 bases). The CDR3 length is 16 residues. Germline V gene lookup returns CDR1 MNHEY and CDR2 SVGAGI. Trimming pared 0 bases from V and 1 base from J, leaving 12 bases between.

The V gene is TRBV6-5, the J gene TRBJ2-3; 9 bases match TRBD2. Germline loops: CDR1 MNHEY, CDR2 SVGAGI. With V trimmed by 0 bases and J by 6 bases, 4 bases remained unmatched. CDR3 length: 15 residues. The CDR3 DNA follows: TGTGCCAGCAGTTACTCAGCGGGGGGCGTGGATACGCAGTATTTT. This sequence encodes CASSYSAGGVDTQYF.

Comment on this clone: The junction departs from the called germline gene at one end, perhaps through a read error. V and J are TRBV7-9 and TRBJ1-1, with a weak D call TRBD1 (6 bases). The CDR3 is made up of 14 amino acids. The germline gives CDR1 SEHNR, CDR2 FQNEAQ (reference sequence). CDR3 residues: CSSSLAKGVGEAFF. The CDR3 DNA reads TGTTCCAGCAGCTTAGCGAAGGGGGTAGGTGAAGCTTTCTTT.

The CDR3 DNA is TGCGCCAGCAGCTTGGCCCCACAGAGCAATCAGCCCCAGCATTTT. Amino acid sequence: CASSLAPQSNQPQHF. This sequence joins TRBV5-1 and TRBJ1-5; D remains ambiguous. CDR3 length equals 15 residues. Trimming cost V 0 bases and J 1 base, with 8 bases left between them. Looked up from germline, CDR1 is SGHRS and CDR2 is YFSETQ.

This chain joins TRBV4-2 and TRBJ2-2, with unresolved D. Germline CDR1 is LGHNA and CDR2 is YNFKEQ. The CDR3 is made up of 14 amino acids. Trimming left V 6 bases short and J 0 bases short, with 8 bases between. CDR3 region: CASSSATNTGELFF. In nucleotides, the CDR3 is TGTGCCAGCAGTTCAGCGACGAACACCGGGGAGCTGTTTTTT.

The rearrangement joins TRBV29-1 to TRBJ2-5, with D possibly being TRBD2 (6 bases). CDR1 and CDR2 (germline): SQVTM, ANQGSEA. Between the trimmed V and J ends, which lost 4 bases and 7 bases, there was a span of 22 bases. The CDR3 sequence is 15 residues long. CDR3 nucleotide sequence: TGCAGCGTTGGCCCGAGACTAGTGAGTGTTCGGACCCAGTACTTC. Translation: CSVGPRLVSVRTQYF.